In this sample, the clone carrying this TCR beta chain turned up many times. Its cognate antigen is unknown. The sample belongs to a study of CD8 T cells in ankylosing spondylitis. Findings of the study overall: In the blood and synovial fluid of reactive arthritis, some motif variants had been previously reported. Significantly higher representation of disease-linked clones was reported for matched ankylosing spondylitis synovial fluid.

Trimming cost V 5 bases and J 9 bases; bases outside gene matches: 7. The CDR3 sequence is 11 residues long. Germline loops: CDR1 DFQATT, CDR2 SNEGSKA (reference sequence). TCRdb recomputed calls from the 5' RACE reads with MiXCR, one row per CDR3 protein. This repertoire shows some 340,000 distinct CDR3 sequences, around 15% found once; its top ten account for about 1.1%. The clonotype comes from a male donor with ankylosing spondylitis or in good health (not recorded which). The chain employs TRBV20-1 and TRBJ2-7; 7 bases are shared with TRBD1. Sequencing used blood, either unsorted or a sorted T cell fraction (not recorded which). The CDR3 region has the DNA TGCAGTGCTCTGACAGGGCTCGGGCAGTACTTC. Amino acid sequence: CSALTGLGQYF.